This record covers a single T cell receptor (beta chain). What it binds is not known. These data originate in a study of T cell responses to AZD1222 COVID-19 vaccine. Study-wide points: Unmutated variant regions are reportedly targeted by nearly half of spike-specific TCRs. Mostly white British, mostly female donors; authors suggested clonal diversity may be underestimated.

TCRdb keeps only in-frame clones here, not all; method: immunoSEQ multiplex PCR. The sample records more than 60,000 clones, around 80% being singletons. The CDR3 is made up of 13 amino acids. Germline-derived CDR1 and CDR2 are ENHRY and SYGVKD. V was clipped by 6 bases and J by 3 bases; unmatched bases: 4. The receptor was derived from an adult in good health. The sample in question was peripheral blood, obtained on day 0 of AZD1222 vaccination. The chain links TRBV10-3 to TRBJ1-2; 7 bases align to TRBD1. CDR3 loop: CAIRDRDDYGYTF. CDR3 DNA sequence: TGTGCCATCAGAGACAGGGATGACTATGGCTACACCTTC.